This T cell receptor beta chain was documented in a study of blood T cell repertoires in COVID-19. On the study more broadly: Material from acute and convalescent COVID-19 was sourced from the United States, Italy and Spain. T cells, B-cell-depleted T cells, or PBMCs provided the cDNA or gDNA that served as material.

This clone was seen just once. Original data processing: Amplifying reference gene primers gave estimates of nucleated cell counts. Method: immunoSEQ multiplex PCR; TCRdb's copy keeps in-frame clones and lacks some. V and J calls and clone size are given by that table; D and trimming were obtained from the DNA. The sample shows around 260,000 clones, 83% of them seen only once. The CDR3 sequence is 13 residues long. Trimming pared 0 bases from V and 5 bases from J, leaving 7 bases between. Germline V gene lookup returns CDR1 LGHNA and CDR2 YNFKEQ. The genes are TRBV4-2 and TRBJ1-2; D remains ambiguous. This receptor was obtained from a woman aged 45 to 65 who had recovered from COVID-19. The sample consisted of peripheral blood. CDR3 in DNA: TGTGCCAGCAGCCAAGATGCAGGATATGGCTACACCTTC. Protein sequence: CASSQDAGYGYTF.